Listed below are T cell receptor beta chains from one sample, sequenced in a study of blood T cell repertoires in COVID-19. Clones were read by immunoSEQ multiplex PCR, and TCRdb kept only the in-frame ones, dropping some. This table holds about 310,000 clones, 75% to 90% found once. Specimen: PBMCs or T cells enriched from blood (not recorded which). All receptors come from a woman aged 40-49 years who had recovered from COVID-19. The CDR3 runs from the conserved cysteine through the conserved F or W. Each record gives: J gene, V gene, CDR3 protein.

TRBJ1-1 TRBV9 CASSSRTGIAEAFF
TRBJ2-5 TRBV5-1 CASSLQQGEETQYF
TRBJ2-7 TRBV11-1 CASSPFSYEQYF
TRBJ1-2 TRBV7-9 CASSSGGNYFYGYTF
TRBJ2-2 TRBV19 CASRQGLENTGELFF
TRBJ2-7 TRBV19 CASSRGQGRAYEQYF
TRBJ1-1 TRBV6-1 CASSETPGQGGTEAFF
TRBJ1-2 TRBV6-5 CASSPREGRYGYTF
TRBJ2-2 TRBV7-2 CASSPGMSGGAGGTGELFF
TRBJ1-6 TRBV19 CASSSDSYNSPLHF
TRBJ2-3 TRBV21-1 CASSKEAGRRDTQYF
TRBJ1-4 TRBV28 CASSIPGTGPNEKLFF
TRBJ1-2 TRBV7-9 CASSRQGSYDYTF
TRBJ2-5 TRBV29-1 CSGRNHGGTQYF
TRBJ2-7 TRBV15 CATSSPSGGVTSEQYF
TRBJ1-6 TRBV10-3 CAITAGQYNSPLHF
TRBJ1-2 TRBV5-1 CASSSQSGLGGYTF
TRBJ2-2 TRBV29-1 CSVDWGQGGELFF
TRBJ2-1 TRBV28 CASSPLEWDNEQFF
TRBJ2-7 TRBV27 CASTPVGGQGAHEQYF
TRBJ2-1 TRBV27 CASSFGGPSSYNEQFF
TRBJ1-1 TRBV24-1 CATSDWTGKAFF
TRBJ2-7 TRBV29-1 CSVESGFHSYEQYF
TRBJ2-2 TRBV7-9 CASSRGGSPSANTGELFF
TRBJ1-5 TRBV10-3 CAISESTEQPQHF
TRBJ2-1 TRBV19 CASSFLTGLDEQFF
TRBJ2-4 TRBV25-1 CASSEYVAANIQYF
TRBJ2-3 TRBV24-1 CATSDPSSGGTDTQYF
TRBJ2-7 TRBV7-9 CASSSSGGTTYEQYF
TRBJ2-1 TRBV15 CATSTPDINEQFF
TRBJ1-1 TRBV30 CAWSPGVSKNTEAFF
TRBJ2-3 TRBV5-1 CASSTGDQDTQYF
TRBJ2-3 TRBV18 CASSPPGGRAPDTQYF
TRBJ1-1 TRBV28 CASSSETGTGTEAFF
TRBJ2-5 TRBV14 CASSLSTRLQETQYF
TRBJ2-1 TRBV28 CASSWTVPFNEQFF
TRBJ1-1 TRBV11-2 CASSFSPGTQNTEAFF
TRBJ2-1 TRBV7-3 CASSSKGATFSYNEQFF
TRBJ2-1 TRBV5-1 CASSPIPRGAGEQFF
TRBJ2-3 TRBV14 CASSQDQGATQYF
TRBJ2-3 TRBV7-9 CASSLSGQGGNF
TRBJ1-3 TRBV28 CASQRGGSGNTIYF
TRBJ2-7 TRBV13 CASSPTSGGAYEQYF
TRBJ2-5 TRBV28 CASSFIPGGWEETQYF
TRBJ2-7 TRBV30 CAWSVGLTSYEQYF
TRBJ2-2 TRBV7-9 CASSLAPSRNGELFF
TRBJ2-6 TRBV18 CASSPGQVRSGANVLTF
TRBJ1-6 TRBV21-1 CASSKKGGGCSPLHF
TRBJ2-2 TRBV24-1 CATRGGGSGELFF
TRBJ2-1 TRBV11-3 CASSLARQTNEQFF
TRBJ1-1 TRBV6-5 CASSSYRVMNTEAFF